A single sample is the source of the 30 T cell receptor beta chains below, sequenced in a study of blood T cell repertoires in COVID-19. Profiling relied on immunoSEQ multiplex PCR, and the TCRdb table lists in-frame clones only, not all of them. In the table there are 200,000 to 300,000 clones, 87% of which are singletons. The sequencing sample was made of peripheral blood. These receptors were taken from a man between 60 and 70 years old who had recovered from COVID-19.

The chain uses TRBV5-1 and TRBJ1-1; D is undetermined. The V end lost 1 base, the J end lost 7 bases, and 11 bases lay between the germline ends. This CDR3 comprises 13 residues. Germline V gene data show CDR1 as SGHRS and CDR2 as YFSETQ. The CDR3 sequence is CASSLQFSVEAFF. As DNA, the CDR3 is TGCGCCAGCAGCTTGCAGTTCAGTGTTGAAGCTTTCTTT.

The J gene is TRBJ1-2, the V gene TRBV11-2; 8 nucleotides match TRBD1. This CDR3 is built from 13 residues. J lost 3 bases, V lost 5 bases, and 2 bases had no gene match. CDR1 is SGHAT, CDR2 FQNNGV, per germline. DNA for the CDR3: TGTGCCAGCAGCCCGGACAGGGACTATGGCTACACCTTC. Translated: CASSPDRDYGYTF.

The rearrangement joins TRBV3-1 (or the pseudogene TRBV3-2) to TRBJ2-3; TRBD2 matches 10 bases. With V trimmed by 7 bases and J by 4 bases, 5 bases remained unmatched. Germline assignment: CDR1 LGHDT and CDR2 YNNKEL (reference sequence). The CDR3 runs 14 residues. The CDR3 nucleotides are TGTGCCAGCACCCGGAGCGGGGGGGCAGATACGCAGTATTTT. Translating gives CASTRSGGADTQYF.

The chain links TRBV7-2 to TRBJ2-7, with D maybe TRBD1 (6 bases). The CDR3 runs to 13 residues. Per germline, CDR1 SGHTA and CDR2 FQGNSA. Trimming pared 3 bases from V and 3 bases from J, leaving 9 bases between. For the CDR3, the DNA is TGTGCCAGCAGCTTCGTACAGGGCTACGAGCAGTACTTC. This gives the protein CASSFVQGYEQYF.

The gene calls are TRBV6-5 and TRBJ2-7; D remains ambiguous. Trimming left V 6 bases short and J 3 bases short, with 18 bases between. CDR1 and CDR2 from the germline V gene are MNHEY and SVGAGI. The CDR3 is 15 amino acids. The CDR3 protein is CASRLSMAPHYEQYV. CDR3 DNA: TGTGCCAGCAGGTTGTCGATGGCCCCACACTACGAGCAGTACGTC.

This chain connects TRBV19 to TRBJ1-4; 7 nucleotides agree with TRBD1. Unmatched junction bases numbered 6, after V lost 5 bases and J lost 0 bases. The CDR3 spans 16 residues. Per the germline V gene, CDR1 is LNHDA and CDR2 is SQIVND (reference sequence). The CDR3 region is CASSQGTEATNEKLFF. CDR3 coding DNA: TGTGCCAGTAGTCAAGGGACAGAGGCAACTAATGAAAAACTGTTTTTT.

The rearrangement joins TRBV7-2 to TRBJ1-6, with 9 bases that match TRBD1. The J segment lost 8 bases and the V segment lost 4 bases, leaving 9 bases of the junction unmatched. CDR1 is SGHTA and CDR2 is FQGNSA in the germline V gene. The CDR3 runs to 16 residues. This CDR3 is CASSSPGQGGYSPLHF. In DNA form, the CDR3 reads TGTGCCAGCAGCTCGCCGGGACAGGGAGGGTATTCACCCCTCCACTTT.

This chain uses TRBV10-3 with TRBJ2-3, with 14 positions matching TRBD2. This CDR3 comprises 15 residues. Germline V gene data show CDR1 as ENHRY and CDR2 as SYGVKD. The V and J ends lost 8 bases and 3 bases, in that order; junction bases with no gene match: 4. Here the CDR3 reads CAIRLAGGPTDTQYF. For the CDR3, the DNA is TGTGCCATCCGACTAGCGGGGGGGCCTACAGATACGCAGTATTTT.

The chain couples TRBV10-3 to TRBJ2-2, with TRBD2 matching 7 bases. V shed 5 bases and J 7 bases; nucleotides not matched to a gene: 7. This CDR3 contains 14 residues. CDR1 ENHRY and CDR2 SYGVKD come from the germline V gene. CDR3: CAISPSGDGGELFF. CDR3 in DNA: TGTGCCATCAGTCCCAGCGGGGACGGCGGGGAGCTGTTTTTT.

V and J are TRBV27 and TRBJ2-1, with TRBD2 matching 10 bases. The ends lost 8 bases at V and 5 bases at J; junction bases unmatched: 3. This CDR3 is 13 amino acids long. Germline CDR1 is MNHEY and CDR2 is SMNVEV (reference sequence). The CDR3 region has the DNA TGTGCCAGCCGAGCGGGGGGGCACAATGAGCAGTTCTTC. Protein: CASRAGGHNEQFF.

The rearrangement uses TRBV7-9 and TRBJ2-7; weak D call: TRBD2 (5 bases). The CDR3 covers 12 residues. The germline V gene encodes CDR1 SEHNR and CDR2 FQNEAQ (reference sequence). Deletions cut 4 bases from V and 4 bases from J, with 8 bases between. This CDR3 reads CASSSGFYEQYF. In nucleotides, the CDR3 is TGTGCCAGCAGCTCGGGGTTTTACGAGCAGTACTTC.

V is TRBV6-2 or TRBV6-3 and J is TRBJ1-5; TRBD1 matches 8 bases. J gave up 6 bases and V 5 bases, and 12 bases lay outside the gene matches. The CDR3 totals 16 residues. CDR1 is MNHEY, CDR2 SVGEGT, per germline. The CDR3 loop is CASSAKDRAMRQPQHF. The CDR3 region has the DNA TGTGCCAGCAGTGCGAAGGACAGGGCAATGCGTCAGCCCCAGCATTTT.

The chain uses TRBV9 and TRBJ2-6; D unresolved. Germline loops: CDR1 SGDLS, CDR2 YYNGEE. The V end lost 3 bases, the J end lost 0 bases, and 16 bases lay between the germline ends. This CDR3 is 18 amino acids long. The DNA for the CDR3 is TGTGCCAGCAGCGCCCTTCAATTTACAGTCTCTGGGGCCAACGTCCTGACTTTC. Amino acid sequence: CASSALQFTVSGANVLTF.

The chain is built from TRBV2 and TRBJ2-7; 9 nucleotides line up with TRBD1. The CDR3 runs 14 residues. The trim removed 6 bases at V and 2 bases at J, leaving 5 bases unmatched. Germline CDR1 and CDR2: SNHLY and FYNNEI. CDR3 sequence reads: CASSAGQGPYEQYF. In DNA form, the CDR3 reads TGTGCCAGCAGCGCGGGACAGGGACCCTACGAGCAGTACTTC.

This sequence joins TRBV10-3 and TRBJ1-2, with D perhaps matching TRBD1 (6 bases). Trimming left V 3 bases short and J 3 bases short, with 14 bases between. There are 15 residues in the CDR3. Germline V gene lookup returns CDR1 ENHRY and CDR2 SYGVKD. Here the CDR3 reads CAISEPEDRHYGYTF. CDR3 DNA sequence: TGTGCCATCAGTGAACCGGAGGACAGACACTATGGCTACACCTTC.

The CDR3 coding sequence is TGCGCCAGCAGTGAGGATGGGGTCTCACTAGCGAAGCCTCCCTACGAGCAGTACGTC. Amino acids: CASSEDGVSLAKPPYEQYV. The chain recombines TRBV10-2 with TRBJ2-7; TRBD2 matches 7 bases. CDR1 and CDR2 (germline): WSHSY, SAAADI. The V segment lost 2 bases and the J segment 2 bases; nucleotides outside the gene matches: 18. The CDR3 contains 19 residues.

This chain connects TRBV7-2 to TRBJ1-6; no clear D. The CDR3 spans 14 residues. The V gene lost 3 bases and the J gene lost 10 bases, with 13 bases spanning the gap. Germline assignment: CDR1 SGHTA and CDR2 FQGNSA. The CDR3 bases are TGTGCCAGCAGCTTCGGACTGCGTGGCTCACCCCTCCACTTT. Amino acids: CASSFGLRGSPLHF. The entire variable domain, with the rest obtained from reference TRBV7-2 and TRBJ1-6, is as follows: GAGVSQSPSNKVTEKGKDVELRCDPISGHTALYWYRQSLGQGLEFLIYFQGNSAPDKSGLPSDRFSAERTGGSVSTLTIQRTQQEDSAVYLCASSFGLRGSPLHFGNGTRLTVT.

The chain has TRBV7-9 and TRBJ1-1; 7 bases line up with TRBD1. CDR3 length equals 15 residues. From germline, CDR1 is SEHNR and CDR2 FQNEAQ (reference sequence). The ends lost 6 bases at V and 3 bases at J; junction bases unmatched: 10. The CDR3 sequence is CASRPLGTVHTEAFF. The CDR3, as DNA: TGTGCCAGCAGGCCCCTCGGGACAGTTCACACTGAAGCTTTCTTT.

A few counts support this clone. The CDR3 spells CASSLALMTVRNSPLHF. CDR3 bases: TGCGCCAGCAGCTTGGCGCTTATGACGGTGAGGAATTCACCCCTCCACTTT. The chain recombines TRBV5-1 with TRBJ1-6; D gene ambiguous. This CDR3 region has 17 residues. CDR1 and CDR2 (germline): SGHRS, YFSETQ. Trimming took 0 bases from V and 7 from J, leaving 17 bases between them.

V and J are TRBV4-2 and TRBJ2-5; 9 bases map to TRBD2. The ends lost 4 bases at V and 4 bases at J; junction bases unmatched: 16. The CDR3 has 18 amino acids. Germline V gene data show CDR1 as LGHNA and CDR2 as YNFKEQ. DNA of the CDR3: TGTGCCAGCAGCCCTACGGGGGGCGGGGGGGCCATAGGAGAGACCCAGTACTTC. This sequence encodes CASSPTGGGGAIGETQYF.

The chain couples TRBV5-1 to TRBJ2-7; 9 nucleotides align to TRBD1. The J segment lost 5 bases and the V segment lost 6 bases, leaving 12 bases of the junction unmatched. Germline lookup yields CDR1 SGHRS and CDR2 YFSETQ. This CDR3 is 15 amino acids long. The CDR3 loop reads CASTKTGGSFDEQYF. CDR3 bases: TGCGCCAGCACTAAAACAGGGGGCTCCTTCGACGAGCAGTACTTC.

This rearrangement joins TRBV19 to TRBJ2-7, with TRBD2 as a possible D gene (6 bases). Trimming shortened V by 5 bases and J by 3 bases, and 14 bases separated the two germline ends. This CDR3 contains 14 residues. From germline, CDR1 is LNHDA and CDR2 SQIVND (reference sequence). The CDR3 reads CASSWKGGIYEQYF. In nucleotides, the CDR3 is TGTGCCAGTAGTTGGAAGGGAGGTATCTACGAGCAGTACTTC.

CDR3 nucleotide sequence: TGTGCCAGCAGTTTTGTTGACAGGGTGAACACTGAAGCTTTCTTT. Translation: CASSFVDRVNTEAFF. The chain uses TRBV28 and TRBJ1-1; 7 nucleotides align to TRBD1. V gave up 3 bases and J gave up 0 bases; unmatched junction bases: 4. This CDR3 spans 15 amino acids. In germline, CDR1 is MDHEN, CDR2 SYDVKM.

This clone was picked up a small number of times. The CDR3 DNA reads TGCGCCAGCAGCCCGGGACAGTCCTACGAGCAGTACTTC. Its translation is CASSPGQSYEQYF. The J gene is TRBJ2-7, the V gene TRBV10-2, with 7 positions matching TRBD1. Unmatched junction bases numbered 3, after V lost 6 bases and J lost 1 base. Germline V CDR1 and CDR2: WSHSY, SAAADI. This CDR3 is built from 13 residues.

This chain connects TRBV6-1 to TRBJ1-6, with D possibly TRBD1 on 6 matching bases. Trimming removed 3 bases at V and 13 bases at J, with 13 bases between. The CDR3 extends over 13 amino acids. Germline CDR1 reads MNHNS; CDR2 reads SASEGT. The CDR3 DNA reads TGTGCCAGCAGTGATCAGGGGAAAAGGCCCCTCCACTTT. Its translation is CASSDQGKRPLHF.

This clone was seen only once. The chain links TRBV9 to TRBJ1-5; 9 positions agree with TRBD1. The CDR3 has 14 residues. Losses at the gene ends were 7 bases for V and 7 bases for J; bases not matched to a gene: 9. Germline lookup yields CDR1 SGDLS and CDR2 YYNGEE. CDR3 sequence reads: CASGGGQGEQPQHF. In DNA form, the CDR3 reads TGTGCCAGCGGCGGGGGACAGGGTGAACAGCCCCAGCATTTT. Variable domain in full (rest from reference TRBV9 and TRBJ1-5): DSGVTQTPKHLITATGQRVTLRCSPRSGDLSVYWYQQSLDQGLQFLIQYYNGEERAKGNILERFSAQQFPDLHSELNLSSLELGDSALYFCASGGGQGEQPQHFGDGTRLSIL.

This clone is a singleton in its sample. The CDR3 sequence: CASSPRDRKGDTIYF. In nucleotides, the CDR3 is TGTGCCAGCTCACCAAGGGACAGGAAGGGGGACACCATATATTTT. J is TRBJ1-3 and V is TRBV18, with 8 bases fitting TRBD1. The germline CDR1 and CDR2 sequences are KGHSH and LQKENI. The CDR3 has 15 amino acids. The junction had 8 bases not matched to a gene; V was cut back by 2 bases and J by 8 bases.

The chain links TRBV9 to TRBJ1-5; 7 bases are shared with TRBD1. CDR1 and CDR2 (germline): SGDLS, YYNGEE. The CDR3 runs 14 residues. The V gene end was trimmed by 0 bases and the J gene end by 5 bases; junction bases not matched to a gene: 2. CDR3 protein: CASSVAGGYQPQHF. In nucleotides, the CDR3 is TGTGCCAGCAGCGTAGCAGGGGGGTATCAGCCCCAGCATTTT.

The J gene is TRBJ2-5, the V gene TRBV3-1 (or the pseudogene TRBV3-2); 9 bases line up with TRBD2. V trimming: 2 bases; J trimming: 1 base; junction bases outside the gene matches: 2. The germline CDR1 and CDR2 sequences are LGHDT and YNNKEL (reference sequence). This CDR3 contains 15 residues. The CDR3 DNA sequence: TGTGCCAGCAGCCAATCTAGCGGGGTCCAAGAGACCCAGTACTTC. Encoded protein: CASSQSSGVQETQYF.

The chain carries TRBV12-3 or TRBV12-4 and TRBJ1-1, with D possibly being TRBD1 (5 bases). With 3 bases removed from V and 4 bases from J, the gap between germline ends came to 9 bases. This CDR3 comprises 13 residues. CDR3 loop: CASSFGGTTEAFF. CDR3 DNA: TGTGCCAGCAGTTTTGGGGGGACCACTGAAGCTTTCTTT.